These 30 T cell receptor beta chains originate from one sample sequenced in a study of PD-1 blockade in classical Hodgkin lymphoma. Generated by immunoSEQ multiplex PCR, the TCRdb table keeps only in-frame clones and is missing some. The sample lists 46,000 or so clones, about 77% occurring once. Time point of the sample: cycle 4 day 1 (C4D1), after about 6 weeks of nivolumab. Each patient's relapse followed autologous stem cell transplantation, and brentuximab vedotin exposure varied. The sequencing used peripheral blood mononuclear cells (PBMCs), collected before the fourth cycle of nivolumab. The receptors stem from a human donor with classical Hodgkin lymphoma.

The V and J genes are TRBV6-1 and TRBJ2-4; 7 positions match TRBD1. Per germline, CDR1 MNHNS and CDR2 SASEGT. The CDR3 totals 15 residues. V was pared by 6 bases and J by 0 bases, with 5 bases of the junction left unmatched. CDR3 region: CASRGQSSAKNIQYF. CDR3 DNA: TGTGCCAGCAGGGGACAGTCCTCAGCCAAAAACATTCAGTACTTC.

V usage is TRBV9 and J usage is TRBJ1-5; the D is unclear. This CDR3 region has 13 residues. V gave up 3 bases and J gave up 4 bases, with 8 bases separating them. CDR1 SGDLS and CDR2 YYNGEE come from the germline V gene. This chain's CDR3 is CASSDEWNQPQHF. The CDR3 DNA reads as TGTGCCAGCAGCGACGAATGGAATCAGCCCCAGCATTTT.

The CDR3 sequence: CASSLRGTRLTDTQYF. The DNA of the CDR3 is TGTGCCAGCAGCCTCCGGGGCACGCGGTTAACAGATACGCAGTATTTT. The rearrangement links TRBV5-6 to TRBJ2-3, with D possibly called TRBD1 or TRBD2 (5 bases each). Germline values: CDR1 SGHDT, CDR2 YYEEEE. This CDR3 is 16 amino acids long. Trimming shortened V by 4 bases and J by 3 bases, and 18 bases separated the two germline ends.

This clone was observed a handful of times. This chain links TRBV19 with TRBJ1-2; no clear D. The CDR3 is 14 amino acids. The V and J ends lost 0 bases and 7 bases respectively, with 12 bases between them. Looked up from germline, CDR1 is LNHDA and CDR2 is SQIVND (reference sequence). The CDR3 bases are TGTGCCAGTAGTATAGACCCCCGCAGACTTGGCTACACCTTC. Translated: CASSIDPRRLGYTF.

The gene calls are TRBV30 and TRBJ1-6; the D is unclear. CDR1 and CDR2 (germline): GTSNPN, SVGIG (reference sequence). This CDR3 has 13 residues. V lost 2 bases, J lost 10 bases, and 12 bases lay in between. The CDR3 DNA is TGTGCCTGGAGTAGAAAGGGAGAATCACCCCTCCACTTT. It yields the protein CAWSRKGESPLHF.

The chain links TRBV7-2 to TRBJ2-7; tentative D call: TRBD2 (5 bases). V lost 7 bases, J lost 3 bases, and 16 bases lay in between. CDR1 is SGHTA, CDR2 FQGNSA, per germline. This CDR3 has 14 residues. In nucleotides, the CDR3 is TGTGCCAGCACGCGGCAGACCGGGGACTACGAGCAGTACTTC. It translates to CASTRQTGDYEQYF.

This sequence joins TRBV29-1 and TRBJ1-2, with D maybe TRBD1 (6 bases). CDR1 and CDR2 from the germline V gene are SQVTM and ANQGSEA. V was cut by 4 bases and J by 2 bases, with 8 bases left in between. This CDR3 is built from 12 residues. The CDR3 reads CSVGTGNYGYTF. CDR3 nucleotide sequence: TGCAGCGTTGGAACAGGGAACTATGGCTACACCTTC. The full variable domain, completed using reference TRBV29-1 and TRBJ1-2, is SAVISQKPSRDICQRGTSLTIQCQVDSQVTMMFWYRQQPGQSLTLIATANQGSEATYESGFVIDKFPISRPNLTFSTLTVSNMSPEDSSIYLCSVGTGNYGYTFGSGTRLTVV.

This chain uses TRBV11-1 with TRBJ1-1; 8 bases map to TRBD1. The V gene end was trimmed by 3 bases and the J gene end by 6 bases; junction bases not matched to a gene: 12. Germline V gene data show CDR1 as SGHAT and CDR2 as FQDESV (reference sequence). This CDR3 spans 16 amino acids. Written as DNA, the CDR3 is TGTGCCAGCAGCTTTCATGACAGGGGCGCGAGATCTGAAGCTTTCTTT. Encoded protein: CASSFHDRGARSEAFF.

The CDR3 sequence: CASSIPSTRGFTEAFF. DNA for the CDR3: TGTGCCAGTAGTATTCCCAGCACGCGGGGGTTCACTGAAGCTTTCTTT. The chain combines TRBV19 with TRBJ1-1; D perhaps matches TRBD1 (5 bases). Germline V CDR1 and CDR2: LNHDA, SQIVND (reference sequence). Trimming pared 3 bases from V and 4 bases from J, leaving 18 bases between. CDR3 length equals 16 residues. The full variable domain, in which reference TRBV19 and TRBJ1-1 provide the parts outside the CDR3, is DGGITQSPKYLFRKEGQNVTLSCEQNLNHDAMYWYRQDPGQGLRLIYYSQIVNDFQKGDIAEGYSVSREKKESFPLTVTSAQKNPTAFYLCASSIPSTRGFTEAFFGQGTRLTVV.

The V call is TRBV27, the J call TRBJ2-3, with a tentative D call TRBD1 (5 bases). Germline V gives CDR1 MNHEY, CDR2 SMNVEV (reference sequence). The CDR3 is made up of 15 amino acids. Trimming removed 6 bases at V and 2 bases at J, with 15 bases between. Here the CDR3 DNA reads TGTGCCAGCAGGCGGCAGCAGGGCCTCACAGATACGCAGTATTTT. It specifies CASRRQQGLTDTQYF.

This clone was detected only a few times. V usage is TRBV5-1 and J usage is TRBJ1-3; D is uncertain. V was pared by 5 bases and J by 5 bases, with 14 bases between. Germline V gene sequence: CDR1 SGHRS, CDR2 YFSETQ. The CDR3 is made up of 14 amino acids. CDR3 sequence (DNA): TGCGCCAGCAGTACCGGGGTAACGAGAAACACCATATATTTT. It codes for CASSTGVTRNTIYF.

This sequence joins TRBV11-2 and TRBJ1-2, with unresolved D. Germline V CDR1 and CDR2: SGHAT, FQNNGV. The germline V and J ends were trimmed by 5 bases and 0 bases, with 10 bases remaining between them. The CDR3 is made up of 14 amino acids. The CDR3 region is CASSQAVTNYGYTF. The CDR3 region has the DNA TGTGCCAGCAGCCAGGCGGTGACTAACTATGGCTACACCTTC. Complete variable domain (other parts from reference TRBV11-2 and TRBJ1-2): EAGVAQSPRYKIIEKRQSVAFWCNPISGHATLYWYQQILGQGPKLLIQFQNNGVVDDSQLPKDRFSAERLKGVDSTLKIQPAKLEDSAVYLCASSQAVTNYGYTFGSGTRLTVV.

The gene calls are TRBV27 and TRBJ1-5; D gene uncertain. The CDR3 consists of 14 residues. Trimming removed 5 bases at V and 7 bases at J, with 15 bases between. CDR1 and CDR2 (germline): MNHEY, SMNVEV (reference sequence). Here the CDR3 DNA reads TGTGCCAGCAGTACCCGACCCGGACGGCAGCCCCAGCATTTT. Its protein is CASSTRPGRQPQHF.

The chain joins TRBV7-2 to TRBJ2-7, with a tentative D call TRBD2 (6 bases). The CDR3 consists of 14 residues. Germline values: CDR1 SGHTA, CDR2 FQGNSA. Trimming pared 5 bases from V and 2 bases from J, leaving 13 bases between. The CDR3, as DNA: TGTGCCAGCAGCCAAGGGGACTTGCCCTACGAGCAGTACTTC. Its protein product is CASSQGDLPYEQYF.

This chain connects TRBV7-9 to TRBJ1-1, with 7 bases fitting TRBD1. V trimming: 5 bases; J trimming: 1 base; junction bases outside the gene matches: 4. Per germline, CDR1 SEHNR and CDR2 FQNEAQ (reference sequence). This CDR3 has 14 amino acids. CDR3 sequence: CASSTGQQNTEAFF. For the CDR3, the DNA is TGTGCCAGCAGCACGGGACAGCAGAACACTGAAGCTTTCTTT.

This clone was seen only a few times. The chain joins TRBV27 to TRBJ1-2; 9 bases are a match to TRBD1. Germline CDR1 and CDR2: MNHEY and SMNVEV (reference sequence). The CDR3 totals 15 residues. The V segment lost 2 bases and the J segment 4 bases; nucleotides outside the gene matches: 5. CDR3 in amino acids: CASSLTGTGSYGYTF. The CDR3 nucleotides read TGTGCCAGCAGTTTAACAGGGACAGGGTCCTATGGCTACACCTTC.

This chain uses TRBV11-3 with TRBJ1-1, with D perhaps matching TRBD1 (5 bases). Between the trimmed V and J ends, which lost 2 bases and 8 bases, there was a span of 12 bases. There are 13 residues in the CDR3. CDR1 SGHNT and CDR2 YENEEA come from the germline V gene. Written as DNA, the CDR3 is TGTGCCAGCAGCTTAAACCAGGGTAACGAAGCTTTCTTT. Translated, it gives CASSLNQGNEAFF.

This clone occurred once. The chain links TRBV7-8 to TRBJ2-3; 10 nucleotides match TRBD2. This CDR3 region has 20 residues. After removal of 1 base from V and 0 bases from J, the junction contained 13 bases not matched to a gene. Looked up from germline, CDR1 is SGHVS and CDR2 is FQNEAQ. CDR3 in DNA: TGTGCCAGCAGCTTAGAAGTAGCGGGGGGCCTAATTTCTAGCACAGATACGCAGTATTTT. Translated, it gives CASSLEVAGGLISSTDTQYF.

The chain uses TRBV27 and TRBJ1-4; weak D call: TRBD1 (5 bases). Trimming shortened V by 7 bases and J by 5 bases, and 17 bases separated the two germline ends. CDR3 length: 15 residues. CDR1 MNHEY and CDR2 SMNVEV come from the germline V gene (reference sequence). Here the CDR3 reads CASTKGTGVNEKLFF. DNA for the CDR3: TGTGCCAGCACTAAAGGGACGGGGGTAAATGAAAAACTGTTTTTT.

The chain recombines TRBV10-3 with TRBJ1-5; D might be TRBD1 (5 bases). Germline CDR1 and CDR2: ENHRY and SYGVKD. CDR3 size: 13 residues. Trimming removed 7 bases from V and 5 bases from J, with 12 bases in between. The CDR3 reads CAIKAGADQPQHF. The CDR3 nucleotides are TGTGCCATCAAGGCTGGGGCCGATCAGCCCCAGCATTTT.

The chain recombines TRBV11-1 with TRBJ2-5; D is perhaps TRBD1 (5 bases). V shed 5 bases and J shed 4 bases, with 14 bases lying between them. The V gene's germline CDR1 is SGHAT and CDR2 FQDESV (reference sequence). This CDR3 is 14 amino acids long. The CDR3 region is CASSPQGWAETQYF. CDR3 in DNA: TGTGCCAGCAGCCCCCAGGGTTGGGCAGAGACCCAGTACTTC.

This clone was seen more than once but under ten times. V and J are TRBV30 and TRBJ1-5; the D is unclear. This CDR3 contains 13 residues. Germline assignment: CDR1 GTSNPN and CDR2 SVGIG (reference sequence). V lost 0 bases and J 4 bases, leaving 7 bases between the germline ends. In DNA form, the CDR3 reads TGTGCCTGGAGTGTAGGCCAGAATCAGCCCCAGCATTTT. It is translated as CAWSVGQNQPQHF.

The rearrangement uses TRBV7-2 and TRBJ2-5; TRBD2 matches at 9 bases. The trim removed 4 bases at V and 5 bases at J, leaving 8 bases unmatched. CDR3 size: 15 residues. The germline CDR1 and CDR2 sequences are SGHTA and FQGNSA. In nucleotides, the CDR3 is TGTGCCAGCAGCTCGGGACTAGCTATGAGGGAGACCCAGTACTTC. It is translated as CASSSGLAMRETQYF.

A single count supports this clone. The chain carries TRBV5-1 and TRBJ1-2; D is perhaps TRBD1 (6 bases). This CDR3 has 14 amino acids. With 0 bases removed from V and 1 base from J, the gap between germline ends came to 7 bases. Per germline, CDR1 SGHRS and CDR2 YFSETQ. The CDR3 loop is CASSLGTVNYGYTF. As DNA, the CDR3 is TGCGCCAGCAGCTTGGGGACAGTTAACTATGGCTACACCTTC.

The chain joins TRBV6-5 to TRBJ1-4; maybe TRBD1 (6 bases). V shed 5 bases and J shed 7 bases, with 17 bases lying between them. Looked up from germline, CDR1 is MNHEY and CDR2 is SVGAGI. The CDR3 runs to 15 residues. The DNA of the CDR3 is TGTGCCAGCAGTCAGGAATGGGGGGCAGGTGAAAAACTGTTTTTT. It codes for CASSQEWGAGEKLFF.

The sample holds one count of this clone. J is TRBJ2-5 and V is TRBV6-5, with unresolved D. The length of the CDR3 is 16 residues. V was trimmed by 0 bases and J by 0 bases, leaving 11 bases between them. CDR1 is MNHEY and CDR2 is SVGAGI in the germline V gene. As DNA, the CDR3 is TGTGCCAGCAGTTACTCCCCAGGAGCGTACCAAGAGACCCAGTACTTC. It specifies CASSYSPGAYQETQYF.

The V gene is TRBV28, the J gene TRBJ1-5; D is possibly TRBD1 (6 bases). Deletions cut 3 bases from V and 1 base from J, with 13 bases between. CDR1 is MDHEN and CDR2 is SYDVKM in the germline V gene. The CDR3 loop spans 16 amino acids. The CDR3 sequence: CASSFWGRGSNQPQHF. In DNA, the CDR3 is TGTGCCAGCAGTTTTTGGGGCAGGGGAAGCAATCAGCCCCAGCATTTT.

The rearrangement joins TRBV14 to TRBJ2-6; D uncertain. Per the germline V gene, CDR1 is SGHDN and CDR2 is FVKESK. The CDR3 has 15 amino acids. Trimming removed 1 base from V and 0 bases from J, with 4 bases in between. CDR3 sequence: CASSQGGSGANVLTF. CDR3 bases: TGTGCCAGCAGCCAAGGAGGCTCTGGGGCCAACGTCCTGACTTTC. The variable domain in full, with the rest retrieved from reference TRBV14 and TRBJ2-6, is EAGVTQFPSHSVIEKGQTVTLRCDPISGHDNLYWYRRVMGKEIKFLLHFVKESKQDESGMPNNRFLAERTGGTYSTLKVQPAELEDSGVYFCASSQGGSGANVLTFGAGSRLTVL.

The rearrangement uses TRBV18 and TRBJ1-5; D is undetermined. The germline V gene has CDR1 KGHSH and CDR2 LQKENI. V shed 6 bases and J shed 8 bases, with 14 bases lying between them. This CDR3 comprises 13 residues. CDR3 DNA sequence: TGTGCCAGCTCCCTCGGCCAAACGGAGCCCCAGCATTTT. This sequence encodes CASSLGQTEPQHF.

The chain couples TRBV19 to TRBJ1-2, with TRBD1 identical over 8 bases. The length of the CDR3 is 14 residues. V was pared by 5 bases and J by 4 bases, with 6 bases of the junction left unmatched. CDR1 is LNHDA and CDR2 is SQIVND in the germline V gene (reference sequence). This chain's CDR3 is CASSSQGGTYGYTF. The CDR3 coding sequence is TGTGCCAGTAGTTCACAGGGGGGGACCTATGGCTACACCTTC.